What follows describes a single T cell receptor beta chain. This specimen comes from a study of blood T cell repertoires in COVID-19. As for the study in general: Acute-phase and convalescent COVID-19 samples originated in the United States, Italy and Spain.

Per the study methods: Amplified reference gene primers provided the basis for estimating nucleated cell counts. Sequencing was performed with immunoSEQ multiplex PCR; in TCRdb, only in-frame clones are kept and a portion is missing. V and J calls and clone size are those listed in that table; D and trimming were worked out from the DNA. The sample yields 390,000 or so clones, less than 90% seen once. Germline CDR1 is SQVTM and CDR2 is ANQGSEA. V was pared by 5 bases and J by 2 bases, with 5 bases of the junction left unmatched. This CDR3 region has 14 residues. In terms of age and location, participants ranged from roughly 18 to 90 years and lived in under 30 US areas. Recovered participants had two consecutive negative NP/OP PCR tests, healthcare professional clearance, or symptom resolution.

This TCR was sampled from a woman aged 45 to 65 who had recovered from COVID-19. The rearrangement joins TRBV29-1 to TRBJ2-7; 11 bases line up with TRBD1. Sequences were obtained from PBMCs or T cells enriched from blood (not recorded which). This CDR3 reads CSVQPGQGAYEQYF. CDR3 bases: TGCAGCGTTCAACCGGGACAGGGGGCCTACGAGCAGTACTTC.